Presented here are 16 T cell receptor beta chains from one specimen sequenced in a study of blood T cell repertoires in COVID-19. Here immunoSEQ multiplex PCR was the method, and the copy in TCRdb shows in-frame clones only, minus some. The data show roughly 150,000 clones, 82% seen once. Sequencing was performed on peripheral blood. These receptors all come from a woman of 80 years or more with active or convalescent COVID-19.

The V call is TRBV19, the J call TRBJ1-2; TRBD1 aligns across 10 bases. The J segment lost 4 bases and the V segment lost 10 bases, leaving 12 bases of the junction unmatched. Germline V gene lookup returns CDR1 LNHDA and CDR2 SQIVND (reference sequence). The CDR3 is made up of 15 amino acids. The chain's CDR3 is CATYRQGAGGYGYTF. The CDR3 DNA reads as TGTGCCACCTACCGACAGGGGGCGGGGGGCTATGGCTACACCTTC.

J is TRBJ2-3 and V is TRBV7-3; 13 bases align to TRBD2. The germline V gene encodes CDR1 SGHTA and CDR2 FQGTGA. The CDR3 is made up of 16 amino acids. V dropped 5 bases and J dropped 3; count of bases not matched to a gene: 5. The CDR3 DNA reads TGTGCCAGCAGCCCGACTAGCGGGAGGAGAACAGATACGCAGTATTTT. Amino acids: CASSPTSGRRTDTQYF.

The rearrangement uses TRBV24-1 and TRBJ1-5; D is possibly TRBD1 (5 bases). This CDR3 has 16 amino acids. The germline V gene has CDR1 KGHDR and CDR2 SFDVKD. V was clipped by 4 bases and J by 1 base, with 13 bases between them. The CDR3 DNA follows: TGTGCCACCAGTGAATCCGGGGCGGGGAGCAATCAGCCCCAGCATTTT. It translates to CATSESGAGSNQPQHF.

This clone was picked up one time. CDR3 in DNA: TGTGCCAGCAGCTTAGGGGCAGCCTCCTACGAGCAGTACTTC. It encodes CASSLGAASYEQYF. V and J are TRBV11-3 and TRBJ2-7; D unresolved. Between the trimmed V and J ends, which lost 1 base and 0 bases, there was a span of 7 bases. CDR3 size: 14 residues. CDR1 SGHNT and CDR2 YENEEA come from the germline V gene.

This clone was picked up one time. V and J are TRBV14 and TRBJ1-1; D gene unclear. CDR3 length equals 14 residues. In germline, CDR1 is SGHDN, CDR2 FVKESK. Trimming cost V 0 bases and J 3 bases, with 8 bases left between them. CDR3 sequence (DNA): TGTGCCAGCAGCCAAGATTTGAGGGACACTGAAGCTTTCTTT. This translates into CASSQDLRDTEAFF.

This chain joins TRBV5-4 and TRBJ1-1, with D unclear. The V end lost 4 bases, the J end lost 3 bases, and 13 bases lay between the germline ends. Per the germline V gene, CDR1 is SGHNT and CDR2 is YYREEE (reference sequence). The CDR3 contains 14 residues. This CDR3 reads CASSHMGRDTEAFF. The CDR3 DNA sequence: TGTGCCAGCAGCCACATGGGCCGAGACACTGAAGCTTTCTTT.

This chain links TRBV25-1 with TRBJ2-1, with 10 nucleotides matching TRBD2. The CDR3 contains 14 residues. Germline CDR1 reads MGHDK; CDR2 reads SYGVNS. V lost 5 bases to trimming and J lost 6 bases; unmatched junction nucleotides: 4. The CDR3 DNA sequence: TGTGCCAGCAGTCTGGTAGCGGGAGGCAATGAGCAGTTCTTC. This sequence encodes CASSLVAGGNEQFF. Drawing the rest from reference TRBV25-1 and TRBJ2-1, the complete variable domain is EADIYQTPRYLVIGTGKKITLECSQTMGHDKMYWYQQDPGMELHLIHYSYGVNSTEKGDLSSESTVSRIRTEHFPLTLESARPSHTSQYLCASSLVAGGNEQFFGPGTRLTVL.

The chain's CDR3 is CASSDAGTGDWGYTF. The CDR3 region has the DNA TGTGCCAGCAGTGACGCCGGGACAGGGGACTGGGGCTACACCTTC. The chain combines TRBV6-1 with TRBJ1-2; TRBD1 aligns across 10 bases. The CDR3 extends over 15 amino acids. Germline lookup yields CDR1 MNHNS and CDR2 SASEGT. The J segment lost 8 bases and the V segment lost 3 bases, leaving 9 bases of the junction unmatched.

The genes are TRBV19 and TRBJ1-4; D perhaps matches TRBD1 (5 bases). V lost 4 bases and J 7 bases, leaving 10 bases between the germline ends. Germline CDR1 LNHDA, CDR2 SQIVND (reference sequence). The CDR3 contains 13 residues. CDR3 region: CASSTGQVEKLFF. CDR3 coding DNA: TGTGCCAGTAGTACCGGACAAGTTGAAAAACTGTTTTTT.

This chain joins TRBV5-1 and TRBJ1-3; 8 bases line up with TRBD1. Germline trimming cut 7 bases from V and 0 bases from J; bases unmatched to any gene: 0. Germline CDR1 is SGHRS and CDR2 is YFSETQ. CDR3 length: 13 amino acids. The CDR3 is CASGQGSGNTIYF. Here the CDR3 DNA reads TGCGCCAGCGGACAGGGCTCTGGAAACACCATATATTTT.

The chain is built from TRBV12-1 and TRBJ2-3; whether TRBD2, the table's D call, matches the DNA was not checked. TRBV12-1 is assigned pseudogene status. The CDR3 extends over 19 amino acids. CDR3: CASSFRTSGDTTSTDTQYF. DNA for the CDR3: TGTGCCAGCAGCTTTCGGACTAGCGGGGACACTACTAGCACAGATACGCAGTATTTT.

The rearrangement uses TRBV2 and TRBJ2-3; 14 nucleotides align to TRBD2. The CDR3 length is 16 residues. V lost 5 bases, J lost 5 bases, and 6 bases stayed unmatched. Germline CDR1 and CDR2: SNHLY and FYNNEI. CDR3 in DNA: TGTGCCAGCAGTCCGGGACTAGCGGGAGATCTAGATACGCAGTATTTT. Its translation: CASSPGLAGDLDTQYF.

A note on this clone: This sample also contains other DNA sequences that code for the same CDR3. The genes are TRBV18 and TRBJ1-1; D is unresolved. The ends were cut back, 0 bases at V and 1 base at J, with 9 bases in the middle. The V gene's germline CDR1 is KGHSH and CDR2 LQKENI. There are 15 residues in the CDR3. The CDR3, as DNA: TGTGCCAGCTCACCACCCTCCCGCGGGAACACTGAAGCTTTCTTT. Protein: CASSPPSRGNTEAFF.

This rearrangement joins TRBV5-1 to TRBJ2-3; 8 positions match TRBD1. The V and J ends lost 0 bases and 4 bases, in that order; junction bases with no gene match: 7. CDR1 is SGHRS and CDR2 is YFSETQ in the germline V gene. The CDR3 runs to 16 residues. The CDR3 DNA reads TGCGCCAGCAGCTTGGGGACAGGGATACTGGCAGATACGCAGTATTTT. The encoded protein is CASSLGTGILADTQYF.

The chain employs TRBV7-6 and TRBJ2-3; D uncertain. Deletions cut 1 base from V and 5 bases from J, with 13 bases between. Per the germline V gene, CDR1 is SGHVS and CDR2 is FNYEAQ. This CDR3 comprises 15 residues. The CDR3 region is CASSLESLVGDTQYF. DNA of the CDR3: TGTGCCAGCAGCTTAGAAAGTCTAGTCGGAGATACGCAGTATTTT.

The DNA for the CDR3 is TGTGCCAGCAGATGGGCCTCCGGTGAGCAGTACTTC. This translates into CASRWASGEQYF. This chain connects TRBV5-5 to TRBJ2-7; D is unclear. The V gene lost 5 bases and the J gene lost 7 bases, with 13 bases spanning the gap. From germline, CDR1 is SGHKS and CDR2 YYEKEE (reference sequence). The CDR3 consists of 12 residues.